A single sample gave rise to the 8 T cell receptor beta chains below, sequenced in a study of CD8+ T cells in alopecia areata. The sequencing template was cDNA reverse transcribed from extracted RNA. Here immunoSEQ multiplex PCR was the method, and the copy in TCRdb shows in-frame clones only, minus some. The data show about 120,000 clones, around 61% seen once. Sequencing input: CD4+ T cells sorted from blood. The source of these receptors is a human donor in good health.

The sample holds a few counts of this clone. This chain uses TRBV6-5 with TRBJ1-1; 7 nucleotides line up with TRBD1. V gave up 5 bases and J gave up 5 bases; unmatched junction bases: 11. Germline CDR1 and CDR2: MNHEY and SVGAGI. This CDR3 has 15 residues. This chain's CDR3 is CASSAHGTERTEAFF. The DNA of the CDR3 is TGTGCCAGCAGTGCGCATGGGACAGAGAGGACTGAAGCTTTCTTT.

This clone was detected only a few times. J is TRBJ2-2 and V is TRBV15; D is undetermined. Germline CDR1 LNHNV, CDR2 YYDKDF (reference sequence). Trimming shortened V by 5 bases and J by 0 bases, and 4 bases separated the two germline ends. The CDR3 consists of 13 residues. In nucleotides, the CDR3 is TGTGCCACCAGCGGGACGAACACCGGGGAGCTGTTTTTT. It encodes CATSGTNTGELFF. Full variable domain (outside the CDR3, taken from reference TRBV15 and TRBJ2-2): DAMVIQNPRYQVTQFGKPVTLSCSQTLNHNVMYWYQQKSSQAPKLLFHYYDKDFNNEADTPDNFQSRRPNTSFCFLDIRSPGLGDTAMYLCATSGTNTGELFFGEGSRLTVL.

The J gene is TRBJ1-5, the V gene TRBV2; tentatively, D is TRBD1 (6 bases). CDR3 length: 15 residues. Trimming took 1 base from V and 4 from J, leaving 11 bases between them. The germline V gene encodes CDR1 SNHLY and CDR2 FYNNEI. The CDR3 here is CASSEGQGWNQPQHF. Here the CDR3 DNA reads TGTGCCAGCAGTGAAGGCCAGGGGTGGAATCAGCCCCAGCATTTT.

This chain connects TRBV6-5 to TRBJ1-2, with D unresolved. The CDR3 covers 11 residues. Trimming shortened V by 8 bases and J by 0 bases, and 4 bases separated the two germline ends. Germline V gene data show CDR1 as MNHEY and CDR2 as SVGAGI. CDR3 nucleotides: TGTGCCAGCTCAACTAACTATGGCTACACCTTC. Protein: CASSTNYGYTF.

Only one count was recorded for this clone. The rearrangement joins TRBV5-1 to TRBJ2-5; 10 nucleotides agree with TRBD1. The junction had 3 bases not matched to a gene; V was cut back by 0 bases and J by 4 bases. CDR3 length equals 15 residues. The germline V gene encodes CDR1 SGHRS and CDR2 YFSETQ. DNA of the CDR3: TGCGCCAGCAGCTTGGATGACAGGGGGCCAGAGACCCAGTACTTC. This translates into CASSLDDRGPETQYF.

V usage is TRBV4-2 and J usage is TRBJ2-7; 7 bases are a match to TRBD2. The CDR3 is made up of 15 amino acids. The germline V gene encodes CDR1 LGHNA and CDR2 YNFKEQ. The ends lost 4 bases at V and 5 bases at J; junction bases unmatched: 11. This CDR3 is CASSRAVAGGNEQYF. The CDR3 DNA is TGTGCCAGCAGCCGGGCAGTAGCGGGTGGCAACGAGCAGTACTTC.

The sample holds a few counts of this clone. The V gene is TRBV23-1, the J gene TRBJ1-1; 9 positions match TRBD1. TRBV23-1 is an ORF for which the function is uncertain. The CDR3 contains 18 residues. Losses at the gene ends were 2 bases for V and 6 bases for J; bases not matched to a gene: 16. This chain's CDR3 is CASSQKRSWDRAGAEAFF. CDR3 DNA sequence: TGCGCCAGCAGTCAAAAGAGGAGCTGGGACAGGGCGGGCGCTGAAGCTTTCTTT.

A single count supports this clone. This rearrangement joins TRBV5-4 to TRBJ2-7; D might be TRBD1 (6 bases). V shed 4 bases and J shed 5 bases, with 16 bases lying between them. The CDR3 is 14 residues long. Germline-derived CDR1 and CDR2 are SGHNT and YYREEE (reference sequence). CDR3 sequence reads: CASSVPGDKNEQYF. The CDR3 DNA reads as TGTGCCAGCAGCGTACCAGGGGACAAAAACGAGCAGTACTTC.